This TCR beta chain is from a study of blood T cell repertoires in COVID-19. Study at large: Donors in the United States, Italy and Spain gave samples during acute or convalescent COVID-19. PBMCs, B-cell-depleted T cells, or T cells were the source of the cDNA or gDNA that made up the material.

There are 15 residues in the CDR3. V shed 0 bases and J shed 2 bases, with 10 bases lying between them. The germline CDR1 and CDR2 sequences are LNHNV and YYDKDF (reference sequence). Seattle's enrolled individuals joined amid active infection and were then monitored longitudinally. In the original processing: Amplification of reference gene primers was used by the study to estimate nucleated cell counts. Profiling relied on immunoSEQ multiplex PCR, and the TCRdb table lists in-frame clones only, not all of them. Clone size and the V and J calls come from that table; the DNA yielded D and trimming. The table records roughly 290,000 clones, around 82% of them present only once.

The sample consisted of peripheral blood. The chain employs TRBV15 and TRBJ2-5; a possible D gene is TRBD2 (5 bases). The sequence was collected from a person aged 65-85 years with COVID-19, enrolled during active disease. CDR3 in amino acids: CATSRDRGSQETQYF. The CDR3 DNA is TGTGCCACCAGCAGAGATCGTGGGAGTCAAGAGACCCAGTACTTC.